One sample yielded the 12 T cell receptor beta chains listed below, sequenced in a study of cytotoxic CD8 clonotypes in ibrutinib-treated CLL (dated by TCRdb to about 2021). The method was the immunoSEQ multiplex PCR assay. TCRdb mirrors the immuneACCESS table, restricted to in-frame sequences. Some clones are absent from its copies; in checked studies, under half trace to an unresolved V gene, and the reason for the others is unknown. Within this sample are more than 200,000 clones, with about three quarters of them counted one time only. The ten largest clonotypes hold 15% to 19% of the sample. What the time point label conveys for this sample: approximately 25 months on ibrutinib. Source: PBMCs, taken after 24 months of ibrutinib treatment. All receptors derive from a human donor with chronic lymphocytic leukemia.

The V gene is TRBV19, the J gene TRBJ1-2; 8 positions match TRBD1. Germline V gene data show CDR1 as LNHDA and CDR2 as SQIVND (reference sequence). The length of the CDR3 is 14 residues. V shed 5 bases, J shed 2 bases, and the junction held 4 bases outside the gene matches. The CDR3 reads CASSVTGGNYGYTF. CDR3 nucleotide sequence: TGTGCCAGTAGTGTTACAGGGGGGAACTATGGCTACACCTTC.

The chain couples TRBV9 to TRBJ2-4, with D tentatively TRBD2 (5 bases). The CDR3 extends over 13 amino acids. CDR1 and CDR2 (germline): SGDLS, YYNGEE. V lost 3 bases, J lost 7 bases, and 11 bases lay in between. In nucleotides, the CDR3 is TGTGCCAGCAGCGGATTCCGAGGGAACATTCAGTACTTC. It translates to CASSGFRGNIQYF.

The gene calls are TRBV9 and TRBJ2-7, with TRBD2 matching over 8 bases. The CDR3 length is 13 residues. V gave up 3 bases and J gave up 3 bases; unmatched junction bases: 2. Germline-derived CDR1 and CDR2 are SGDLS and YYNGEE. The CDR3 DNA reads TGTGCCAGCAGCGCCGCGGGGGGCTACGAGCAGTACTTC. Encoded protein: CASSAAGGYEQYF.

The chain combines TRBV7-3 with TRBJ2-5; either TRBD1 or TRBD2 may fit D (5 bases each). The CDR3 extends over 15 amino acids. Germline loops: CDR1 SGHTA, CDR2 FQGTGA. With 5 bases removed from V and 4 bases from J, the gap between germline ends came to 17 bases. The CDR3 DNA reads TGTGCCAGCAGCCCACGTAACGGGGCAATAGAGACCCAGTACTTC. Protein product: CASSPRNGAIETQYF.

V gene TRBV7-3 combines with J gene TRBJ1-2; 10 nucleotides line up with TRBD1. The trim removed 4 bases at V and 8 bases at J, leaving 4 bases unmatched. From germline, CDR1 is SGHTA and CDR2 FQGTGA. The CDR3 spans 13 residues. CDR3 residues: CASSSPTGGGYTF. The DNA for the CDR3 is TGTGCCAGCAGCTCACCGACAGGGGGCGGCTACACCTTC.

The chain recombines TRBV11-2 with TRBJ2-7; TRBD1 matches at 11 bases. Looked up from germline, CDR1 is SGHAT and CDR2 is FQNNGV. The CDR3 has 17 residues. The V segment lost 6 bases and the J segment 6 bases; nucleotides outside the gene matches: 16. The CDR3 DNA sequence: TGTGCCAGCAGTCGGACAGGGGGCCGGGACCCCTTTGGCGAGCAGTACTTC. It codes for CASSRTGGRDPFGEQYF.

CDR3 in amino acids: CASSMTGTGGSENEQYF. DNA for the CDR3: TGTGCCAGCAGCATGACCGGGACAGGGGGCTCTGAAAACGAGCAGTACTTC. The chain is built from TRBV5-6 and TRBJ2-7, with 12 bases that match TRBD1. The V and J ends lost 4 bases and 5 bases, in that order; junction bases with no gene match: 13. The CDR3 consists of 17 residues. Germline V gives CDR1 SGHDT, CDR2 YYEEEE.

V and J are TRBV28 and TRBJ2-6, with D perhaps matching TRBD1 (5 bases). CDR3 length: 14 residues. Germline CDR1 is MDHEN and CDR2 is SYDVKM. Trimming pared 6 bases from V and 3 bases from J, leaving 9 bases between. The chain's CDR3 is CASRSGFGANVLTF. The CDR3 DNA reads TGTGCCAGCAGGTCAGGGTTTGGGGCCAACGTCCTGACTTTC.

The CDR3 DNA sequence: TGCAGCGCGACAGGGGGCGGCACTGAAGCTTTCTTT. As protein: CSATGGGTEAFF. The J gene is TRBJ1-1, the V gene TRBV29-1; 10 positions match TRBD1. The V segment lost 7 bases and the J segment 4 bases; nucleotides outside the gene matches: 3. CDR1 and CDR2 (germline): SQVTM, ANQGSEA. CDR3 length: 12 amino acids.

Only a few counts were recorded for this clone. The chain combines TRBV11-3 with TRBJ2-2; TRBD1 is a possible D gene (6 bases). CDR3 size: 16 residues. Trimming shortened V by 6 bases and J by 0 bases, and 14 bases separated the two germline ends. CDR1 and CDR2 (germline): SGHNT, YENEEA. In nucleotides, the CDR3 is TGTGCCAGCAGTCCAGGTGGGACATCGAACACCGGGGAGCTGTTTTTT. Translation gives CASSPGGTSNTGELFF.

J is TRBJ1-1 and V is TRBV6-5; 7 bases agree with TRBD1. Per germline, CDR1 MNHEY and CDR2 SVGAGI. The CDR3 contains 15 residues. The V and J ends lost 0 bases and 10 bases, in that order; junction bases with no gene match: 11. The CDR3 is CASSYSRARGQSAFF. In DNA form, the CDR3 reads TGTGCCAGCAGTTACTCGAGAGCGCGGGGACAGTCAGCTTTCTTT.

This chain joins TRBV28 and TRBJ1-1, with no clear D. The germline V and J ends were trimmed by 7 bases and 0 bases, with 24 bases remaining between them. The V gene's germline CDR1 is MDHEN and CDR2 SYDVKM. CDR3 size: 18 residues. Written as DNA, the CDR3 is TGTGCCAGCAACTTAGCCGGCATCGACCCTTTTATGAACACTGAAGCTTTCTTT. Translation gives CASNLAGIDPFMNTEAFF.